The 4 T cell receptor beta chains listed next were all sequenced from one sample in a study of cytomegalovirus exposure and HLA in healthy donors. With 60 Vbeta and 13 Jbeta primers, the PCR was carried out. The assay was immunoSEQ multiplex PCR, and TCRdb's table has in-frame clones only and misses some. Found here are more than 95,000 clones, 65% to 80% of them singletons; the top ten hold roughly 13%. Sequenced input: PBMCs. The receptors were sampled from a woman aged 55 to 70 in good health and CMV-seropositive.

The CDR3 sequence: CASSSAAGLAGGETQYF. The CDR3, as DNA: TGTGCCAGCAGTTCAGCGGCAGGACTAGCGGGAGGGGAGACCCAGTACTTC. The J gene is TRBJ2-5, the V gene TRBV28, with 15 bases lining up with TRBD2. Germline V lookup: CDR1 MDHEN, CDR2 SYDVKM. CDR3 size: 17 residues. V dropped 4 bases and J dropped 5; count of bases not matched to a gene: 8. The full variable domain, rest sourced from reference TRBV28 and TRBJ2-5, is DVKVTQSSRYLVKRTGEKVFLECVQDMDHENMFWYRQDPGLGLRLIYFSYDVKMKEKGDIPEGYSVSREKKERFSLILESASTNQTSMYLCASSSAAGLAGGETQYFGPGTRLLVL.

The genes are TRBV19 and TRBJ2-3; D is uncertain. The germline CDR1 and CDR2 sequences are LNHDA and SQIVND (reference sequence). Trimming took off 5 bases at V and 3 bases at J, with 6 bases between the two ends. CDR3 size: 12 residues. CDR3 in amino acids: CASSSETDTQYF. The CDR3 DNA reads TGTGCCAGTAGTTCGGAGACAGATACGCAGTATTTT.

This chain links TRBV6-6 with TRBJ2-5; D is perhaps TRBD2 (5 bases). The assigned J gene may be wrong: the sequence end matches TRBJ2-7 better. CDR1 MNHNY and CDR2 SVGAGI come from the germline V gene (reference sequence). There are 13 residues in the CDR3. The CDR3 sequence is CASSWMREYEQYF. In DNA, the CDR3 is TGTGCCAGCAGTTGGATGAGGGAGTACGAGCAGTACTTC.

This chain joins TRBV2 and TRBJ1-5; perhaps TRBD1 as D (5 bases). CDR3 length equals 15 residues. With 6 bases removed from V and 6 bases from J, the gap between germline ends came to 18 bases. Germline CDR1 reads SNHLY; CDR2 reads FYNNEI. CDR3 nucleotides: TGTGCCAGCAGCCAACAGGACATCCTTGGTCAGCCCCAGCATTTT. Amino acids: CASSQQDILGQPQHF.